These T cell receptor beta chains were read from a single sample in a study of regulatory T cells in long-lasting Graves disease. In TCRdb, the multiplex PCR reads were re-called with MiXCR into one record per CDR3 protein. The table lists 250,000 to 400,000 distinct CDR3 sequences, 15% to 20% of them singletons. The material sequenced was peripheral blood mononuclear cells (PBMCs), taken at new diagnosis, from a patient treated with antithyroid drugs. Source of these receptors: a female donor with Graves disease. Each CDR3 is given with its conserved first and last residue. The order of the fields is V gene, clone size, D gene, J gene, CDR3 protein, CDR3 DNA. The D gene is left open where the match is weak. Rows give clone size only sometimes, using once, few, many, or a class for an expanded clone.

V: TRBV30; size: many; D: -; J: TRBJ2-7; CDR3: CAWAFGFEQYF; DNA: TGTGCCTGGGCTTTTGGATTCGAGCAGTACTTC
V: TRBV11-1; size: many; D: TRBD2; J: TRBJ2-2; CDR3: CASSFFGEPGLAYGGELFF; DNA: TGTGCCAGCAGCTTTTTTGGCGAACCGGGACTAGCGTACGGCGGGGAGCTGTTTTTT
V: TRBV20-1; size: many; D: -; J: TRBJ2-1; CDR3: CSATLDSTYNEQFF; DNA: TGCAGTGCTACGTTAGACAGTACCTACAATGAGCAGTTCTTC
V: TRBV6-5; size: few; D: TRBD2; J: TRBJ2-7; CDR3: CASSYLAGTYEQYF; DNA: TGTGCCAGCAGTTACCTAGCGGGGACCTACGAGCAGTACTTC
V: TRBV27; size: many; D: -; J: TRBJ1-4; CDR3: CASSARQLTNEKLFF; DNA: TGTGCCAGCAGTGCCCGCCAGTTAACTAATGAAAAACTGTTTTTT
V: TRBV18; size: many; D: -; J: TRBJ2-2; CDR3: CASSPTDGYGELFF; DNA: TGTGCCAGCTCACCAACAGACGGGTACGGGGAGCTGTTTTTT
V: TRBV3-1; size: -; D: -; J: TRBJ2-1; CDR3: CASSQGIGQQFF; DNA: TGTGCCAGCAGCCAAGGTATAGGCCAGCAGTTCTTC
V: TRBV24-1; size: many; D: -; J: TRBJ2-1; CDR3: CATSGLAESYNEQFF; DNA: TGTGCCACCAGCGGGTTGGCAGAGTCCTACAATGAGCAGTTCTTC
V: TRBV12-3/TRBV12-4; size: many; D: -; J: TRBJ1-6; CDR3: CASSLNLGNSPLHF; DNA: TGTGCCAGCAGTTTAAACCTCGGTAATTCACCCCTCCACTTT
V: TRBV5-4; size: -; D: TRBD1; J: TRBJ2-5; CDR3: CASSPATGVRETQYF; DNA: TGTGCCAGCAGCCCGGCCACAGGGGTTAGGGAGACCCAGTACTTC
V: TRBV6-2/TRBV6-3; size: many; D: TRBD2; J: TRBJ2-2; CDR3: CASSYELAEVKPGELFF; DNA: TGTGCCAGCAGTTACGAACTAGCGGAAGTCAAGCCCGGGGAGCTGTTTTTT
V: TRBV19; size: many; D: -; J: TRBJ1-4; CDR3: CASSYPGTNEKLFF; DNA: TGTGCCAGTAGTTATCCGGGAACTAATGAAAAACTGTTTTTT
V: TRBV6-2/TRBV6-3; size: -; D: TRBD1; J: TRBJ2-1; CDR3: CASSYTDREFDNEQFF; DNA: TGTGCCAGCAGTTACACCGACAGGGAATTCGACAATGAGCAGTTCTTC
V: TRBV3-1; size: few; D: -; J: TRBJ2-7; CDR3: CASSQARAYEQYF; DNA: TGTGCCAGCAGCCAAGCGCGAGCCTACGAGCAGTACTTC
V: TRBV5-5; size: many; D: -; J: TRBJ2-2; CDR3: CASSLGAHWTGELFF; DNA: TGTGCCAGCAGCTTGGGGGCGCACTGGACCGGGGAGCTGTTTTTT
V: TRBV27; size: once; D: -; J: TRBJ2-2; CDR3: CASSLLASRGPGELFF; DNA: TGTGCCAGCAGTTTATTGGCCAGCAGGGGCCCCGGGGAGCTGTTTTTT
V: TRBV14; size: many; D: -; J: TRBJ2-5; CDR3: CASSQVSARETQYF; DNA: TGTGCCAGCAGCCAAGTATCTGCGAGGGAGACCCAGTACTTC
V: TRBV27; size: many; D: -; J: TRBJ2-2; CDR3: CASSPYLWGSVTGELFF; DNA: TGTGCCAGCAGCCCATATCTATGGGGGAGTGTCACCGGGGAGCTGTTTTTT
V: TRBV27; size: few; D: -; J: TRBJ1-2; CDR3: CASSFLARVGYGYTF; DNA: TGTGCCAGCAGTTTTCTAGCAAGGGTCGGCTATGGCTACACCTTC
V: TRBV3-1; size: -; D: TRBD2; J: TRBJ2-7; CDR3: CASSQQREAYEQYF; DNA: TGTGCCAGCAGCCAACAGCGGGAGGCGTACGAGCAGTACTTC
V: TRBV28; size: many; D: -; J: TRBJ2-3; CDR3: CASSYDRLGTQYF; DNA: TGTGCCAGCAGTTATGACCGGTTGGGTACGCAGTATTTT
V: TRBV30; size: many; D: TRBD2; J: TRBJ2-1; CDR3: CAWRTGGHSYNEQFF; DNA: TGTGCCTGGAGGACGGGAGGTCACTCCTACAATGAGCAGTTCTTC
V: TRBV28; size: once; D: TRBD2; J: TRBJ2-3; CDR3: CAITGGLAFTDTQYF; DNA: TGTGCCATCACGGGAGGGCTAGCCTTCACAGATACGCAGTATTTT
V: TRBV2; size: -; D: -; J: TRBJ1-6; CDR3: CASSVGSPLHF; DNA: TGTGCCAGCAGTGTAGGATCACCCCTCCACTTT
V: TRBV5-1; size: -; D: -; J: TRBJ2-2; CDR3: CASSETTIYTGELFF; DNA: TGCGCCAGCAGCGAGACCACAATCTACACCGGGGAGCTGTTTTTT
V: TRBV30; size: many; D: -; J: TRBJ1-4; CDR3: CAWSVRRVSEKLFF; DNA: TGTGCCTGGAGTGTTCGCAGGGTGAGCGAAAAACTGTTTTTT
V: TRBV6-1; size: many; D: -; J: TRBJ1-3; CDR3: CASTDVPSGNTIYF; DNA: TGTGCCAGCACCGATGTCCCCTCTGGAAACACCATATATTTT
V: TRBV6-1; size: many; D: -; J: TRBJ2-3; CDR3: CASSEEWSGRGTDTQYF; DNA: TGTGCCAGCAGTGAAGAGTGGTCGGGAAGGGGCACAGATACGCAGTATTTT
V: TRBV6-1; size: many; D: -; J: TRBJ1-1; CDR3: CASTLGGTLGTEAFF; DNA: TGTGCCAGCACCCTTGGGGGCACCTTGGGCACTGAAGCTTTCTTT
V: TRBV2; size: many; D: -; J: TRBJ1-1; CDR3: CASSETNTEAFF; DNA: TGTGCCAGCAGTGAAACGAACACTGAAGCTTTCTTT
V: TRBV12-3/TRBV12-4; size: few; D: -; J: TRBJ1-5; CDR3: CASQQDRGGNQPQHF; DNA: TGTGCCAGCCAGCAGGATCGAGGGGGCAATCAGCCCCAGCATTTT
V: TRBV27; size: many; D: TRBD1; J: TRBJ1-5; CDR3: CASSLGQGPNQPQHF; DNA: TGTGCCAGCAGCCTGGGACAGGGGCCCAATCAGCCCCAGCATTTT
V: TRBV9; size: -; D: TRBD1; J: TRBJ2-2; CDR3: CASSSTGPNTGELFF; DNA: TGTGCCAGCAGCTCGACAGGGCCGAACACCGGGGAGCTGTTTTTT
V: TRBV28; size: many; D: TRBD1; J: TRBJ2-1; CDR3: CASRAPSTGVGEQFF; DNA: TGCGCCAGCAGGGCACCTTCGACAGGGGTGGGGGAGCAGTTCTTC
V: TRBV27; size: -; D: -; J: TRBJ2-5; CDR3: CASSLSGGQWETQYF; DNA: TGTGCCAGCAGTTTATCGGGGGGGCAGTGGGAGACCCAGTACTTC
V: TRBV28; size: many; D: -; J: TRBJ1-2; CDR3: CASSPPQGRDTNGYTF; DNA: TGTGCCAGCAGTCCACCCCAGGGCAGGGATACAAATGGCTACACCTTC
V: TRBV10-3; size: many; D: TRBD2; J: TRBJ2-2; CDR3: CAISGTSPGELFF; DNA: TGTGCCATCAGTGGGACTAGCCCAGGGGAGCTGTTTTTT
V: TRBV6-5; size: many; D: -; J: TRBJ2-7; CDR3: CASSYSQSLGTFEQYF; DNA: TGTGCCAGCAGTTACTCCCAAAGTCTAGGTACTTTCGAGCAGTACTTC
V: TRBV20-1; size: many; D: TRBD1; J: TRBJ1-4; CDR3: CSAPTPGTVEKLFF; DNA: TGCAGTGCTCCTACCCCCGGGACAGTTGAAAAACTGTTTTTT
V: TRBV12-3/TRBV12-4; size: few; D: TRBD2; J: TRBJ2-7; CDR3: CASSLGLAAGYEQYF; DNA: TGTGCCAGCAGCCTCGGACTAGCGGCTGGCTACGAGCAGTACTTC
V: TRBV30; size: few; D: TRBD1; J: TRBJ1-1; CDR3: CAWSVGDRAFAFF; DNA: TGTGCCTGGAGTGTAGGAGACAGGGCCTTCGCTTTCTTT
V: TRBV11-3; size: many; D: -; J: TRBJ1-2; CDR3: CASSARQQNYGYTF; DNA: TGTGCCAGCAGTGCGAGACAGCAAAACTATGGCTACACCTTC
V: TRBV15; size: many; D: TRBD1; J: TRBJ1-1; CDR3: CATSRGDSLGNTEAFF; DNA: TGTGCCACCAGCAGAGGGGACAGTCTAGGGAACACTGAAGCTTTCTTT
V: TRBV12-3/TRBV12-4; size: many; D: TRBD2; J: TRBJ2-1; CDR3: CASSLNVAGGQYNEQFF; DNA: TGTGCCAGCAGCTTAAACGTAGCGGGAGGACAATACAATGAGCAGTTCTTC